Sequencing of this T cell receptor (beta chain) was carried out in a study of T cells after yellow fever vaccination. Study information: SMART-Seq v4 Ultra Low Input handled preparation of low-cell-number fractions. Study-level points and caveats: Sorted repertoires could include abundant contaminating clonotypes from bulk cells.

5'RACE template switching added a universal primer site and UMIs to TCR cDNA. TCRdb reprocessed the 5' RACE reads with MiXCR, giving one entry per CDR3 protein. Of a few hundred thousand distinct CDR3 sequences listed, about 3.5% are singletons. Looked up from germline, CDR1 is SGHVS and CDR2 is FQNEAQ. Trimming at V came to 5 bases and at J to 8 bases, leaving 14 bases not matched to a gene. The CDR3 consists of 15 residues. This clonotype was observed a few times. What it binds is unknown. Sequencing used PBMCs, obtained on the day of the yellow fever booster vaccination. V usage is TRBV7-8 and J usage is TRBJ1-2; 7 nucleotides align to TRBD1. The TCR sequence derives from a man between 18 and 29 years old who received the YFV17D yellow fever vaccine. This chain's CDR3 is CASSTGTEIYGGYTF. The CDR3 region has the DNA TGTGCCAGCAGCACCGGGACAGAGATCTATGGCGGCTACACCTTC.